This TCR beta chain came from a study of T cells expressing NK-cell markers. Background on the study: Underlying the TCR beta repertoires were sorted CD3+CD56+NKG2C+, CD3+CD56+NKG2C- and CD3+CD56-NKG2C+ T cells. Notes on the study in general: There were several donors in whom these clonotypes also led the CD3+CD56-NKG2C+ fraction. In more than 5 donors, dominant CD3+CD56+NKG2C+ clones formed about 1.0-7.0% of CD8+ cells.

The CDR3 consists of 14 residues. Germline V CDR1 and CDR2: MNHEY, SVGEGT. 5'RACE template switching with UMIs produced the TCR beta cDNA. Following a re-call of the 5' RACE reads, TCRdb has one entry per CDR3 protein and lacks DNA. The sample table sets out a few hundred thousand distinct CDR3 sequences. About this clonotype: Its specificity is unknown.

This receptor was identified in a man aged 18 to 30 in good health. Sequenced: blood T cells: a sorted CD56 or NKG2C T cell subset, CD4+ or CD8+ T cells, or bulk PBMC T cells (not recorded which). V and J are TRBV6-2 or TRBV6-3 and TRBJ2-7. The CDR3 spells CASIPSGSSYEQYF.